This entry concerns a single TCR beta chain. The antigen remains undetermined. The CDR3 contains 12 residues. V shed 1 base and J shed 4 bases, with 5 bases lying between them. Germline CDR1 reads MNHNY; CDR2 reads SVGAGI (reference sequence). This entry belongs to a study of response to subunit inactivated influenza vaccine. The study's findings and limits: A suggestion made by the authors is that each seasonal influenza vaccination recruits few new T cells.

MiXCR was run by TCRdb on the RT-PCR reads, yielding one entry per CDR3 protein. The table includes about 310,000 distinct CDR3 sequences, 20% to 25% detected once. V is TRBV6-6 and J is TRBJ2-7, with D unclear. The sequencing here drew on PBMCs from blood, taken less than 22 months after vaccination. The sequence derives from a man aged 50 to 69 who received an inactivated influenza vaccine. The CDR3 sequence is CASSYYPYEQYF. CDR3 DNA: TGTGCCAGCAGTTACTACCCTTACGAGCAGTACTTC.